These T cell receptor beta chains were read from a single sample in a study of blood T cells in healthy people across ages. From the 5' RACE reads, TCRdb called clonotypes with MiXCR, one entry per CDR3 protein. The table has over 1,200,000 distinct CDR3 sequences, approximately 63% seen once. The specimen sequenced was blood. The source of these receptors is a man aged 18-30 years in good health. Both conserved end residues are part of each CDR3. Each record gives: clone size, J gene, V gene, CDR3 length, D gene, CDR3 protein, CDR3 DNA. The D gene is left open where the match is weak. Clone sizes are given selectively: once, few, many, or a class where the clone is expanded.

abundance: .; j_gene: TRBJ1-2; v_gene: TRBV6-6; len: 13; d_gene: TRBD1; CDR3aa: CASSGGGANGYTF; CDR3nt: TGTGCCAGCAGTGGAGGGGGCGCAAATGGCTACACCTTC
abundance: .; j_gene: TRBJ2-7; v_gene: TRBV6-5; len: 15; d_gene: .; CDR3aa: CASSYSQGLVSEQYF; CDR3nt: TGTGCCAGCAGTTACTCGCAGGGTTTGGTCTCCGAGCAGTACTTC
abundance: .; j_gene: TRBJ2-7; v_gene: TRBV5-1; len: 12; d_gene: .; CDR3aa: CASSLGAAEQYF; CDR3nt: TGCGCCAGCAGCTTGGGGGCGGCGGAGCAGTACTTC
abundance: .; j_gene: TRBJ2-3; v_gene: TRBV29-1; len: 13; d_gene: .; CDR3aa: CSVARLHTDTRYF; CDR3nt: TGCAGCGTTGCTCGGCTACACACAGATACGCGGTATTTT
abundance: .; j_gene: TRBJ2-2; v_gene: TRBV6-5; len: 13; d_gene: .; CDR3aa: CASSTRLAGELFF; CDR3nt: TGTGCCAGCAGTACGCGACTAGCCGGGGAGCTGTTTTTT
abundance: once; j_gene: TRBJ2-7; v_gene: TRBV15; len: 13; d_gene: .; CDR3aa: CATSTVNGPEQYF; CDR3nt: TGTGCCACCAGCACAGTGAACGGTCCGGAGCAGTACTTC
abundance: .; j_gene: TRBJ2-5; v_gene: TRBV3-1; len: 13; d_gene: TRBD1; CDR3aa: CASWTGGMNEQYF; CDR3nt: TGTGCCAGTTGGACAGGGGGCATGAATGAGCAGTACTTC
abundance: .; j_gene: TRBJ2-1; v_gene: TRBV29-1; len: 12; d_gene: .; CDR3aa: CGAPADGGEQFF; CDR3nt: TGCGGCGCCCCGGCCGACGGGGGAGAGCAGTTCTTC
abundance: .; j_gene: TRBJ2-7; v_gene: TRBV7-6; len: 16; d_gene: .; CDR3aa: CASSLTPRESSYEQYF; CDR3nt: TGTGCCAGCAGCTTAACCCCGAGGGAAAGCTCCTACGAGCAGTACTTC
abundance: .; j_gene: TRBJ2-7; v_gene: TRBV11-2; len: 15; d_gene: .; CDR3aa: CASTPKGGTYNEQYF; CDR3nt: TGTGCCAGCACCCCTAAGGGGGGGACCTACAATGAGCAGTACTTC
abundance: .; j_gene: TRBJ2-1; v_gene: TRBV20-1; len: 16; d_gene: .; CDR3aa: CSAREGIGTIDNEQFF; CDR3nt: TGCAGTGCTAGAGAAGGAATCGGGACAATCGACAATGAGCAGTTCTTC
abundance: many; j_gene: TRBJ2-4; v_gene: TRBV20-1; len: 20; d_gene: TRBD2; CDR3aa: CSARDRPSGGYPLAKNIQYF; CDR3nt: TGCAGTGCTAGAGATCGGCCTAGCGGGGGTTACCCCCTAGCCAAAAACATTCAGTACTTC